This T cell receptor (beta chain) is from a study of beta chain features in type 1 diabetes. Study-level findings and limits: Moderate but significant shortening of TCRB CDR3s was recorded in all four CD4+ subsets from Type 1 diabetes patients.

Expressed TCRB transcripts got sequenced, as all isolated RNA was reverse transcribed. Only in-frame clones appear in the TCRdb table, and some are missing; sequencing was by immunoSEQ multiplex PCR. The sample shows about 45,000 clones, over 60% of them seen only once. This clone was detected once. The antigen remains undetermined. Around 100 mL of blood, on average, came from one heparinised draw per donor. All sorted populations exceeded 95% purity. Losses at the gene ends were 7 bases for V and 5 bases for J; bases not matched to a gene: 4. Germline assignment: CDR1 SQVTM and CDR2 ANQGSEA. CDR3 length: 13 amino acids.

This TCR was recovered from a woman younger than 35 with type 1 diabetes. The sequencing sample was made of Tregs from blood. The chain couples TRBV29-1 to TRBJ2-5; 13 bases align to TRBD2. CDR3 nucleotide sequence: TGCAGCGCCATGACTAGCGGGAGGGAGACCCAGTACTTC. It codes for CSAMTSGRETQYF. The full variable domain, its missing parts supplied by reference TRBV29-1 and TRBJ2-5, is SAVISQKPSRDICQRGTSLTIQCQVDSQVTMMFWYRQQPGQSLTLIATANQGSEATYESGFVIDKFPISRPNLTFSTLTVSNMSPEDSSIYLCSAMTSGRETQYFGPGTRLLVL.